This T cell receptor beta chain was profiled in a study of vaccination effects on CD4 cells after COVID-19. Data came from immunoSEQ multiplex PCR; TCRdb stores just in-frame clones and leaves some out. The sample records 13,000 to 15,000 clones, about 72% being singletons. Details on this clone: As yet, its antigen is unknown.

Expansion of antigen-specific CD4+ T cells with viral peptide pools was carried out by the ViraFEST assay before sequencing. CD4+ T cells were isolated after nine to ten days of culture. Two doses of BNT162b2 or mRNA-1273 vaccine were administered to participants. The CDR3 consists of 13 residues. V was trimmed by 6 bases and J by 5 bases, leaving 13 bases between them. The germline V gene has CDR1 KGHSH and CDR2 LQKENI. The sample was CD4+ T cells from PBMCs cultured with SARS-CoV-2 spike peptides, taken after COVID-19 vaccination. This clonotype was sampled from a human donor who received a COVID-19 vaccine. V and J are TRBV18 and TRBJ1-2, with TRBD1 as a possible D gene (5 bases). This CDR3 reads CASSADKTYGYTF. The CDR3 coding sequence is TGTGCCAGCTCCGCGGACAAGACTTATGGCTACACCTTC. Full variable domain (missing parts from reference TRBV18 and TRBJ1-2): NAGVMQNPRHLVRRRGQEARLRCSPMKGHSHVYWYRQLPEEGLKFMVYLQKENIIDESGMPKERFSAEFPKEGPSILRIQQVVRGDSAAYFCASSADKTYGYTFGSGTRLTVV.